The entry that follows covers one T cell receptor (beta chain) sequence. The data originate from a study of blood T cell repertoires in COVID-19. Using immunoSEQ multiplex PCR, the repertoire was profiled, and TCRdb retains in-frame clones only, with some absent. The sample yields approximately 300,000 clones, roughly 87% seen once. Germline V gene data show CDR1 as LNHDA and CDR2 as SQIVND (reference sequence). The CDR3 totals 13 residues. V lost 5 bases, J lost 2 bases, and 9 bases lay in between. The V call is TRBV19, the J call TRBJ2-5; no reliable D call. The receptor comes from a woman aged 25 to 39 who had recovered from COVID-19. The specimen was PBMCs or T cells enriched from blood (not recorded which). The CDR3 DNA sequence: TGTGCCAGTAGTCGATCGGTACAAGAGACCCAGTACTTC. It yields the protein CASSRSVQETQYF. Using reference TRBV19 and TRBJ2-5 for the parts outside the CDR3, the full variable domain is DGGITQSPKYLFRKEGQNVTLSCEQNLNHDAMYWYRQDPGQGLRLIYYSQIVNDFQKGDIAEGYSVSREKKESFPLTVTSAQKNPTAFYLCASSRSVQETQYFGPGTRLLVL.